Included here is one T cell receptor (beta chain) sequence, with context. These data originate in a study of blood T cell repertoires in COVID-19. The wider study: There were acute and convalescent COVID-19 samples, and they came from the United States, Italy and Spain. Sample material is recorded as cDNA or gDNA derived from T cells, B-cell-depleted T cells, or PBMCs.

The CDR3 is 13 residues long. The V end was cut by 2 bases, the J end by 10 bases, with 9 bases between. Looked up from germline, CDR1 is LGHDT and CDR2 is YNNKEL (reference sequence). As handled by the study authors: Amplifying reference gene primers gave estimates of nucleated cell counts. TCRdb keeps only in-frame clones here, not all; method: immunoSEQ multiplex PCR. That table supplies the V and J calls and clone size; D and trimming were determined from the DNA. The sample gives roughly 250,000 clones, around 89% of which show up once; about 0.8% is in the top ten. The sequencing sample was made of peripheral blood. The sequence came from a man aged 25-40 years with acute or convalescent COVID-19. This sequence joins TRBV3-1 (or the pseudogene TRBV3-2) and TRBJ1-6; D is uncertain. In nucleotides, the CDR3 is TGTGCCAGCAGCCAACAGACATCCTCACCCCTCCACTTT. It is translated as CASSQQTSSPLHF.